The 23 T cell receptor beta chains given below trace back to one sample, sequenced in a study of CD8 T cells in Susac syndrome. Roughly 0.45 to 1 ug RNA was reverse transcribed with random hexamers. TCRdb called the immunoSEQ multiplex PCR reads again in MiXCR, with one record for every CDR3 protein. The sample shows some 160,000 distinct CDR3 sequences, just over 90% of them seen only once. Sequences were obtained from CD4+ T cells from PBMCs. Receptors originate from a human donor in good health.

The V and J genes are TRBV6-2 or TRBV6-3 and TRBJ2-2; D is perhaps TRBD1 or TRBD2 (5 bases each). V lost 0 bases and J lost 6, with 11 bases in between. From germline, CDR1 is MNHEY and CDR2 SVGEGT. This CDR3 has 15 amino acids. CDR3 loop: CASSYSSLGAGELFF. The CDR3 nucleotides are TGTGCCAGCAGTTACTCGAGCCTGGGGGCCGGGGAGCTGTTTTTT.

The chain carries TRBV7-2 and TRBJ1-2; 7 bases align to TRBD1. The CDR3 sequence is 15 residues long. Unmatched junction bases numbered 9, after V lost 5 bases and J lost 3 bases. Per germline, CDR1 SGHTA and CDR2 FQGNSA. CDR3 coding DNA: TGTGCCAGCAGCGAGGGGGCCAGGGGACACTATGGCTACACCTTC. Translating it yields CASSEGARGHYGYTF. Together with reference TRBV7-2 and TRBJ1-2, the CDR3 gives the full variable domain: GAGVSQSPSNKVTEKGKDVELRCDPISGHTALYWYRQSLGQGLEFLIYFQGNSAPDKSGLPSDRFSAERTGGSVSTLTIQRTQQEDSAVYLCASSEGARGHYGYTFGSGTRLTVV.

The chain uses TRBV6-5 and TRBJ2-7; a possible D gene is TRBD1 (6 bases). V was shortened by 11 bases and J by 6 bases, with 20 bases between the two germline ends. The germline CDR1 and CDR2 sequences are MNHEY and SVGAGI. The CDR3 extends over 13 amino acids. CDR3 nucleotides: TGTGCCTCCAAGGTCGAGGGACAAGCCGAGCAGTACTTC. Encoded protein: CASKVEGQAEQYF.

The chain employs TRBV19 and TRBJ2-7, with a tentative D call TRBD1 (6 bases). Trimming pared 8 bases from V and 3 bases from J, leaving 14 bases between. The CDR3 is 13 residues long. From germline, CDR1 is LNHDA and CDR2 SQIVND (reference sequence). This chain's CDR3 is CASQQGPLYEQYF. The CDR3 DNA reads TGTGCCAGTCAACAGGGACCCCTCTACGAGCAGTACTTC.

The V call is TRBV5-1, the J call TRBJ1-4; D unresolved. The CDR3 runs to 14 residues. The ends were cut back, 0 bases at V and 7 bases at J, with 10 bases in the middle. From germline, CDR1 is SGHRS and CDR2 YFSETQ. In DNA form, the CDR3 reads TGCGCCAGCAGCTTGGAAGGGTCCGGTGAAAAACTGTTTTTT. As protein: CASSLEGSGEKLFF.

The chain employs TRBV5-1 and TRBJ2-5; no reliable D call. This CDR3 is built from 13 residues. V was pared by 7 bases and J by 5 bases, with 15 bases between. Germline V lookup: CDR1 SGHRS, CDR2 YFSETQ. The CDR3 protein is CASSENPAETQYF. The CDR3 nucleotides are TGCGCCAGCTCTGAGAATCCAGCGGAGACCCAGTACTTC. Using reference TRBV5-1 and TRBJ2-5 for the parts outside the CDR3, the full variable domain is KAGVTQTPRYLIKTRGQQVTLSCSPISGHRSVSWYQQTPGQGLQFLFEYFSETQRNKGNFPGRFSGRQFSNSRSEMNVSTLELGDSALYLCASSENPAETQYFGPGTRLLVL.

The CDR3 spells CASSQTVGDGYTF. CDR3 nucleotides: TGTGCCAGCTCCCAGACAGTTGGTGATGGCTACACCTTC. V is TRBV18 and J is TRBJ1-2; D possibly corresponds to TRBD1 (5 bases). Germline V CDR1 and CDR2: KGHSH, LQKENI. V was trimmed by 6 bases and J by 6 bases, leaving 14 bases between them. CDR3 size: 13 residues.

Only one count was recorded for this clonotype. The genes are TRBV6-5 and TRBJ1-4; tentatively, D is TRBD1 (6 bases). The CDR3 consists of 14 residues. V was clipped by 5 bases and J by 2 bases, with 9 bases between them. Germline CDR1 and CDR2: MNHEY and SVGAGI. The CDR3 loop reads CASSPQGTNEKLFF. The CDR3 region has the DNA TGTGCCAGCAGTCCTCAGGGGACTAATGAAAAACTGTTTTTT.

The chain uses TRBV6-1 and TRBJ1-2, with TRBD1 matching 8 bases. Trimming removed 3 bases from V and 2 bases from J; junction bases left unmatched: 2. Germline CDR1 reads MNHNS; CDR2 reads SASEGT. This CDR3 spans 14 amino acids. The CDR3 bases are TGTGCCAGCAGTGAGGCAGGGGGCAACTATGGCTACACCTTC. This encodes CASSEAGGNYGYTF.

The chain links TRBV3-1 to TRBJ2-1, with a weak D call TRBD2 (5 bases). CDR1 is LGHDT and CDR2 is YNNKEL in the germline V gene (reference sequence). This CDR3 contains 13 residues. The ends were cut back, 3 bases at V and 9 bases at J, with 12 bases in the middle. CDR3 coding DNA: TGTGCCAGCAGCCAGGGAAGCGGTAGTGAGCAGTTCTTC. This translates into CASSQGSGSEQFF.

The gene calls are TRBV18 and TRBJ2-7; TRBD1 agrees at 7 bases. The germline V gene has CDR1 KGHSH and CDR2 LQKENI. This CDR3 is 14 amino acids long. The J segment lost 1 base and the V segment lost 5 bases, leaving 5 bases of the junction unmatched. CDR3 nucleotides: TGTGCCAGCTCAGCCCTGGGACAGTCCTACGAGCAGTACTTC. Translating it yields CASSALGQSYEQYF.

This chain links TRBV7-2 with TRBJ2-7; D not resolved. Trimming stripped 3 bases from V and 0 bases from J, with 12 bases between. The CDR3 is 15 amino acids. From germline, CDR1 is SGHTA and CDR2 FQGNSA. Written as DNA, the CDR3 is TGTGCCAGCAGCTTTAAACACCTGGGCTCCTACGAGCAGTACTTC. This gives the protein CASSFKHLGSYEQYF.

The chain combines TRBV28 with TRBJ1-5; 10 bases fit TRBD1. The V gene's germline CDR1 is MDHEN and CDR2 SYDVKM. The J segment lost 5 bases and the V segment lost 1 base, leaving 5 bases of the junction unmatched. The CDR3 contains 16 residues. Here the CDR3 DNA reads TGTGCCAGCAGTTTATTCACGGGGACAGGGGATCAGCCCCAGCATTTT. As protein: CASSLFTGTGDQPQHF.

The table lists this clonotype with a count of one. The chain uses TRBV7-2 and TRBJ1-2; D might be TRBD1 (5 bases). The V end lost 0 bases, the J end lost 4 bases, and 12 bases lay between the germline ends. Germline lookup yields CDR1 SGHTA and CDR2 FQGNSA. The length of the CDR3 is 15 residues. In DNA form, the CDR3 reads TGTGCCAGCAGCTTAGCGCTCGGGGGGGGCTATGGCTACACCTTC. It codes for CASSLALGGGYGYTF.

This CDR3 is CASSQDWGFKQPQHF. CDR3 DNA: TGCGCCAGCAGCCAAGATTGGGGGTTCAAACAGCCCCAGCATTTT. The chain couples TRBV4-3 to TRBJ1-5; D perhaps matches TRBD1 (5 bases). Trimming removed 0 bases at V and 7 bases at J, with 13 bases between. CDR3 length: 15 amino acids. The germline V gene encodes CDR1 LGHNA and CDR2 YSLEER.

This rearrangement joins TRBV29-1 to TRBJ1-1; no reliable D call. V shed 1 base and J shed 0 bases, with 6 bases lying between them. CDR3 size: 13 residues. From germline, CDR1 is SQVTM and CDR2 ANQGSEA. The CDR3 sequence: CSVEVSLNTEAFF. CDR3 sequence (DNA): TGCAGCGTTGAAGTCAGCTTGAACACTGAAGCTTTCTTT. Combining the CDR3 with reference TRBV29-1 and TRBJ1-1 gives the whole variable domain SAVISQKPSRDICQRGTSLTIQCQVDSQVTMMFWYRQQPGQSLTLIATANQGSEATYESGFVIDKFPISRPNLTFSTLTVSNMSPEDSSIYLCSVEVSLNTEAFFGQGTRLTVV.

The chain couples TRBV12-3 or TRBV12-4 to TRBJ1-1; weak D call: TRBD1 (5 bases). V lost 7 bases and J lost 1, with 13 bases in between. The CDR3 runs 14 residues. CDR3: CASTSLRGNTEAFF. The CDR3 bases are TGTGCCAGCACCTCCTTGAGGGGGAACACTGAAGCTTTCTTT.

This chain connects TRBV20-1 to TRBJ2-3, with 7 bases that match TRBD1. J gave up 6 bases and V 5 bases, and 5 bases lay outside the gene matches. CDR1 is DFQATT and CDR2 is SNEGSKA in the germline V gene (reference sequence). The CDR3 runs to 12 residues. The CDR3 DNA reads as TGCAGTGCTGATCAGGGGGAGGATACGCAGTATTTT. It codes for CSADQGEDTQYF.

CDR3 region: CATSLDSGGVTDTQYF. Here the CDR3 DNA reads TGTGCCACCAGTCTTGATTCGGGAGGGGTCACAGATACGCAGTATTTT. V is TRBV24-1 and J is TRBJ2-3; 8 nucleotides line up with TRBD2. This CDR3 is built from 16 residues. Germline CDR1 reads KGHDR; CDR2 reads SFDVKD. Trimming took 6 bases from V and 2 from J; bases not matched to a gene: 9.

This chain joins TRBV19 and TRBJ1-1; the D gene is possibly TRBD1 (6 bases). Looked up from germline, CDR1 is LNHDA and CDR2 is SQIVND (reference sequence). CDR3 length equals 15 residues. Trimming left V 7 bases short and J 4 bases short, with 19 bases between. The CDR3: CASTPHQGSVTEAFF. CDR3 bases: TGTGCCAGTACCCCGCATCAGGGGTCGGTCACTGAAGCTTTCTTT. Combining the CDR3 with reference TRBV19 and TRBJ1-1 gives the whole variable domain DGGITQSPKYLFRKEGQNVTLSCEQNLNHDAMYWYRQDPGQGLRLIYYSQIVNDFQKGDIAEGYSVSREKKESFPLTVTSAQKNPTAFYLCASTPHQGSVTEAFFGQGTRLTVV.

The chain carries TRBV7-2 and TRBJ2-7; 7 nucleotides line up with TRBD2. This CDR3 has 14 residues. After removal of 6 bases from V and 3 bases from J, the junction contained 8 bases not matched to a gene. Germline V gene sequence: CDR1 SGHTA, CDR2 FQGNSA. CDR3 DNA: TGTGCCAGCAGGGAAACTAGCGCTGTCTACGAGCAGTACTTC. Protein sequence: CASRETSAVYEQYF.

V gene TRBV6-5 combines with J gene TRBJ2-5; TRBD2 agrees at 13 bases. This CDR3 is built from 15 residues. With 2 bases clipped from V and 3 bases from J, the junction kept 0 bases outside the gene matches. Germline assignment: CDR1 MNHEY and CDR2 SVGAGI. The CDR3 coding sequence is TGTGCCAGCAGTTACGGGACTAGCGGGGAAGAGACCCAGTACTTC. Translating gives CASSYGTSGEETQYF.

This clonotype has only one observation. This chain uses TRBV7-9 with TRBJ1-5; 10 positions match TRBD1. This CDR3 has 15 residues. V lost 4 bases to trimming and J lost 5 bases; unmatched junction nucleotides: 5. Germline-derived CDR1 and CDR2 are SEHNR and FQNEAQ (reference sequence). The CDR3 is CASSSGTGAYQPQHF. The DNA for the CDR3 is TGTGCCAGCAGCTCGGGGACAGGGGCATATCAGCCCCAGCATTTT.